This T cell receptor (beta chain) stems from a study of identical twins. Study results and limitations: Donors were not followed over many years; analysis was cross-sectional.

The CDR3 has 15 residues. V shed 3 bases, J shed 5 bases, and the junction held 9 bases outside the gene matches. Germline V gene lookup returns CDR1 SGHRS and CDR2 YFSETQ. Points on this clonotype: Its antigen is currently unknown.

TCRdb reanalysed the 5' RACE reads using MiXCR and keeps one entry per CDR3 protein. The data show under 800,000 distinct CDR3 sequences, around 20% seen once. The same data also went into a second study, on T cells expressing NK-cell markers. That paper notes: The authors applied an anti-gamma-delta TCR antibody in several experiments, and it restricted sorting to alpha-beta TCR T cells. A range of roughly 1.0-7.0% of CD8+ T cells consisted of dominant NKG2C+ clonotypes in 5 to 7 donors. These same clonotypes (in four donors) also led the CD3+CD56-NKG2C+ fraction.

The clonotype comes from a woman younger than 30 in good health. V gene TRBV5-1 combines with J gene TRBJ2-7; 9 nucleotides align to TRBD1. The source material was PBMCs. CDR3 bases: TGCGCCAGCAGCTCCCTACAGGGGGCGGATGACGAGCAGTACTTC. Protein sequence: CASSSLQGADDEQYF.